This entry lists 12 T cell receptor beta chains sequenced from one sample in a study of persistence of HIV-infected CD4 T cells. An overlapping HIV-1 Gag peptide pool stimulated these cells at about 1 ug/peptide/mL. Sorting of responding CD4+ T cells relied on upregulated CD40 ligand together with CD69. The immunoSEQ assay was version 4, run in survey mode. Here immunoSEQ multiplex PCR was the method, and the copy in TCRdb shows in-frame clones only, minus some. The sample shows approximately 18,000 clones, over 55% of them seen only once. Antigen specificity for these receptors is unknown. The source material was CD4+ T cells sorted from PBMCs after approximately 18-hour stimulation, sampled from a patient who received antiretroviral therapy. The receptors were sampled from an adult woman with HIV who was CMV-seropositive.

The V call is TRBV6-5, the J call TRBJ2-6; D may be TRBD1 (6 bases). Germline V gene lookup returns CDR1 MNHEY and CDR2 SVGAGI. V was clipped by 4 bases and J by 0 bases, with 10 bases between them. The CDR3 has 16 amino acids. CDR3 coding DNA: TGTGCCAGCAGTTTAGCAGGGGTCTCTGGGGCCAACGTCCTGACTTTC. The encoded protein is CASSLAGVSGANVLTF.

By sample fraction, this clone is medium-sized (0.01 to 0.1%). The rearrangement uses TRBV2 and TRBJ2-7; no reliable D call. The CDR3 contains 12 residues. Germline values: CDR1 SNHLY, CDR2 FYNNEI. CDR3 sequence reads: CASGEQTYEQYV. The CDR3 coding sequence is TGTGCCAGCGGTGAGCAAACCTACGAGCAGTACGTC.

The rearrangement joins TRBV5-1 to TRBJ2-6; perhaps D is TRBD1 or TRBD2 (5 bases each). Trimming pared 4 bases from V and 0 bases from J, leaving 20 bases between. The CDR3 is 19 amino acids. Germline V lookup: CDR1 SGHRS, CDR2 YFSETQ. CDR3 sequence (DNA): TGCGCCAGCAGCACCGGGACCAGATCGACCGACTCTGGGGCCAACGTCCTGACTTTC. This sequence encodes CASSTGTRSTDSGANVLTF.

The chain recombines TRBV5-7 with TRBJ2-7, with D tentatively TRBD2 (5 bases). TRBV5-7 is labeled an ORF, and its function is uncertain. The CDR3 runs to 16 residues. The V and J ends lost 0 bases and 3 bases respectively, with 16 bases between them. Here the CDR3 DNA reads TGTGCCAGCAGCTTGGCCGGGTTCCGGAGGATCTACGAGCAGTACGTC. Translated: CASSLAGFRRIYEQYV.

The chain's CDR3 is CASSPAVPNTEAFF. The CDR3, as DNA: TGTGCCAGCAGCCCAGCCGTCCCTAACACTGAAGCTTTCTTT. The chain carries TRBV6-5 and TRBJ1-1; D is ambiguous. The V end lost 6 bases, the J end lost 2 bases, and 13 bases lay between the germline ends. The CDR3 is 14 residues long. Germline-derived CDR1 and CDR2 are MNHEY and SVGAGI.

The rearrangement joins TRBV9 to TRBJ1-1, with TRBD1 matching over 7 bases. The J segment lost 4 bases and the V segment lost 6 bases, leaving 21 bases of the junction unmatched. The CDR3 extends over 18 amino acids. Germline CDR1 reads SGDLS; CDR2 reads YYNGEE. The CDR3 loop is CASTCVADLGSGGTEAFF. As DNA, the CDR3 is TGTGCCAGCACCTGTGTTGCCGATCTAGGGTCAGGGGGCACTGAAGCTTTCTTT. The full variable domain, rest sourced from reference TRBV9 and TRBJ1-1, is DSGVTQTPKHLITATGQRVTLRCSPRSGDLSVYWYQQSLDQGLQFLIQYYNGEERAKGNILERFSAQQFPDLHSELNLSSLELGDSALYFCASTCVADLGSGGTEAFFGQGTRLTVV.

The gene calls are TRBV12-5 and TRBJ2-1; TRBD2 agrees at 11 bases. V was clipped by 2 bases and J by 2 bases; unmatched bases: 8. CDR1 is LGHNT and CDR2 is FRNRAP in the germline V gene. The CDR3 length is 18 residues. The CDR3 spells CASGLLSGGVLAYNEQFF. CDR3 nucleotide sequence: TGTGCTAGTGGTTTGCTTAGCGGGGGGGTACTCGCCTACAATGAGCAGTTCTTC. Full variable domain (outside the CDR3, taken from reference TRBV12-5 and TRBJ2-1): DARVTQTPRHKVTEMGQEVTMRCQPILGHNTVFWYRQTMMQGLELLAYFRNRAPLDDSGMPKDRFSAEMPDATLATLKIQPSEPRDSAVYFCASGLLSGGVLAYNEQFFGPGTRLTVL.

The rearrangement joins TRBV10-2 to TRBJ2-7; the D is unclear. CDR1 and CDR2 (germline): WSHSY, SAAADI. V was clipped by 2 bases and J by 1 base, with 15 bases between them. This CDR3 contains 16 residues. For the CDR3, the DNA is TGCGCCAGCAGTGAGGCAAGAACAGCATCATCCTACGAGCAGTACTTC. It specifies CASSEARTASSYEQYF.

V is TRBV30 and J is TRBJ1-1; no firm D call. Germline V gene lookup returns CDR1 GTSNPN and CDR2 SVGIG (reference sequence). The CDR3 is 16 amino acids. Trimming pared 0 bases from V and 0 bases from J, leaving 14 bases between. CDR3 bases: TGTGCCTGGAGTGTCCAAGCTACAGTTCTGAACACTGAAGCTTTCTTT. This sequence encodes CAWSVQATVLNTEAFF.

The chain joins TRBV28 to TRBJ2-3, with unresolved D. Trimming pared 4 bases from V and 4 bases from J, leaving 3 bases between. CDR1 MDHEN and CDR2 SYDVKM come from the germline V gene. There are 11 residues in the CDR3. The DNA of the CDR3 is TGTGCCAGCAGTTCAGCAGATACGCAGTATTTT. The encoded protein is CASSSADTQYF.

Points on this clone: Additional DNA sequences in this sample encode the identical CDR3. The J gene is TRBJ2-3, the V gene TRBV5-1, with TRBD1 matching 8 bases. This CDR3 has 15 residues. The V gene's germline CDR1 is SGHRS and CDR2 YFSETQ. V lost 4 bases to trimming and J lost 1 base; unmatched junction nucleotides: 5. DNA of the CDR3: TGCGCCAGCAGCCTTGACAGGGGAGGCACAGATACGCAGTATTTT. The encoded protein is CASSLDRGGTDTQYF.

The J gene is TRBJ2-3, the V gene TRBV9; a weak D match, TRBD2 (7 bases). Germline assignment: CDR1 SGDLS and CDR2 YYNGEE. V was trimmed by 3 bases and J by 0 bases, leaving 14 bases between them. The CDR3 length is 16 residues. The DNA of the CDR3 is TGTGCCAGCAGCGAAGAGCGGGGACAAAGCACAGATACGCAGTATTTT. Translating it yields CASSEERGQSTDTQYF.